This TCR beta chain was profiled in a study of blood T cell repertoires in COVID-19. The germline V gene has CDR1 LNHDA and CDR2 SQIVND (reference sequence). The CDR3 consists of 16 residues. The ends lost 3 bases at V and 7 bases at J; junction bases unmatched: 8. In its sample, this clone was seen a few times. TCRdb keeps only in-frame clones here, not all; method: immunoSEQ multiplex PCR. The profile shows 140,000 to 150,000 clones, 81% of them singletons. The origin of this receptor is a human donor in a cohort sampled during active COVID-19. Material for sequencing was peripheral blood. V is TRBV19 and J is TRBJ2-1; 11 nucleotides align to TRBD2. The CDR3 here is CASSMTSGKGRNEQFF. The CDR3 DNA reads as TGTGCCAGTAGTATGACTAGCGGGAAGGGAAGGAATGAGCAGTTCTTC.